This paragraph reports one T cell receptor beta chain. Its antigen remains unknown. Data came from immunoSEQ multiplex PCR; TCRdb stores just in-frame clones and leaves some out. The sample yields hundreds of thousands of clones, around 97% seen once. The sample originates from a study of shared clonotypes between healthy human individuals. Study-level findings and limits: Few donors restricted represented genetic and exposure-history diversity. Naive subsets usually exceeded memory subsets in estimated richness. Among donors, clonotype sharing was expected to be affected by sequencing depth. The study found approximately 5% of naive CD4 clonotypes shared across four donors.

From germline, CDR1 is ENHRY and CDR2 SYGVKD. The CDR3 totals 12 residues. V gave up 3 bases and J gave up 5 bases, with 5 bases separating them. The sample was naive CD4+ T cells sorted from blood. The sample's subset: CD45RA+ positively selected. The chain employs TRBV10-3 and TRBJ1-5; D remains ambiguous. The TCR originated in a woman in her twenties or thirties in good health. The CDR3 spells CAISDTDQPQHF. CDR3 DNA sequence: TGTGCCATCAGTGATACGGATCAGCCCCAGCATTTT.